This T cell receptor beta chain emerged from a study of blood T cells in healthy people across ages. This clonotype came up a few times. PCR was performed a second time for about 6 to 12 cycles using a sample-barcoded 5' primer and a J-beta primer mix. Each cDNA molecule was tagged by a template-switch adaptor that had 12 random nucleotides. TCRdb analysed the 5' RACE reads with MiXCR anew, one entry per CDR3 protein. The data contain fewer than 2,000,000 distinct CDR3 sequences, approximately 40% of them singletons. This CDR3 is built from 12 residues. The germline V and J ends were trimmed by 5 bases and 3 bases, with 7 bases remaining between them. With each sample, at least 5 micrograms of total RNA were extracted.

The sequencing sample was made of blood. This clonotype was obtained from a human donor in good health. The genes are TRBV12-3 or TRBV12-4 and TRBJ1-2; unclear D gene. The CDR3 DNA follows: TGTGCCAGCAGTGCCCCGTACTATGGCTACACCTTC. Its translation is CASSAPYYGYTF.